The entry that follows covers one T cell receptor (beta chain) sequence. The data were obtained in a study of control samples from healthy donors and cancer patients. This CDR3 has 13 amino acids. Looked up from germline, CDR1 is MDHEN and CDR2 is SYDVKM. J was trimmed by 1 base and V by 9 bases; bases with no gene match: 1. Data came from immunoSEQ multiplex PCR; TCRdb stores just in-frame clones and leaves some out. The data hold 100,000 or so clones, with more than 85% observed a single time. Sequencing used blood. The clonotype was recovered from a man aged 25-40 years in good health. The V and J genes are TRBV28 and TRBJ2-3; TRBD2 matches 10 bases. CDR3 region: CASLAGGTDTQYF. In nucleotides, the CDR3 is TGTGCCAGTCTAGCGGGAGGCACAGATACGCAGTATTTT.